This T cell receptor (beta chain) was captured by sequencing in a study of T cell clones after liver transplantation. Turning to the study itself: Graft-donor-reactive sequences were compared with third-party-reactive TCRbeta sequences from pre-transplant mixed lymphocyte reactions. Samples came pre-transplant, pre-randomization before withdrawal, and post-randomization after withdrawal ended.

TCRdb's copy holds only in-frame clones and misses some; the assay was immunoSEQ multiplex PCR. The sample gives under 85,000 clones, approximately 80% of which show up once; about 0.79% is in the top ten. To note about this clone: What it binds is not known.

Findings and caveats of the study: In two subjects, few donor cells limited the measurable donor-reactive repertoire.

This CDR3 spans 15 amino acids. The V and J ends lost 5 bases and 5 bases respectively, with 16 bases between them. The V gene's germline CDR1 is LNHDA and CDR2 SQIVND (reference sequence). This clonotype originated in a human patient who received a liver transplant. Some T cells could come from the graft donor. Material: CD4+ T cells from blood, obtained 12 months after liver transplant. The chain has TRBV19 and TRBJ1-5; a weak D match, TRBD1 (5 bases). Here the CDR3 DNA reads TGTGCCAGTAGTGACCCCGGGGGGGGGTATCAGCCCCAGCATTTT. This codes for CASSDPGGGYQPQHF.